One sample yielded the 18 T cell receptor beta chains listed below, sequenced in a study of CD8 T cells in ankylosing spondylitis. Study observations and caveats: Eight or nine highly homologous variants made up a TCR beta motif that seemed to typify ankylosing spondylitis blood.

No cognate antigen is known for these TCRs. TCRdb reprocessed the 5' RACE reads with MiXCR, giving one entry per CDR3 protein. The profile shows 700,000 or so distinct CDR3 sequences, roughly 20% of them singletons. Sequencing was performed on blood, either unsorted or a sorted T cell fraction (not recorded which). The receptors come from a male donor with ankylosing spondylitis.

V is TRBV5-6 and J is TRBJ2-2, with 7 positions matching TRBD2. The J segment lost 0 bases and the V segment lost 0 bases, leaving 8 bases of the junction unmatched. CDR1 and CDR2 (germline): SGHDT, YYEEEE. This CDR3 spans 18 amino acids. The CDR3 reads CASSLAYERGTNTGELFF. In nucleotides, the CDR3 is TGTGCCAGCAGCTTGGCCTATGAGCGGGGAACGAACACCGGGGAGCTGTTTTTT.

This chain links TRBV7-9 with TRBJ1-2; D remains ambiguous. The CDR3 has 15 residues. Germline-derived CDR1 and CDR2 are SEHNR and FQNEAQ (reference sequence). Trimming shortened V by 1 base and J by 0 bases, and 9 bases separated the two germline ends. The CDR3 loop is CASSLDPMANYGYTF. CDR3 nucleotides: TGTGCCAGCAGCTTAGATCCGATGGCTAACTATGGCTACACCTTC.

The rearrangement uses TRBV9 and TRBJ2-6; 7 nucleotides agree with TRBD1. With V trimmed by 7 bases and J by 1 base, 14 bases remained unmatched. Germline V gene sequence: CDR1 SGDLS, CDR2 YYNGEE. The CDR3 runs 18 residues. The CDR3 DNA reads TGTGCCAGCGTACTCTCGGGGACAGCCATTTCTGGGGCCAACGTCCTGACTTTC. Residues: CASVLSGTAISGANVLTF.

This clonotype was counted only a few times. The chain carries TRBV11-2 and TRBJ2-7; D remains ambiguous. Deletions cut 1 base from V and 0 bases from J, with 10 bases between. This CDR3 contains 15 residues. Per germline, CDR1 SGHAT and CDR2 FQNNGV. The CDR3 DNA sequence: TGTGCCAGCAGCTTAGGGCAGGCCCTCTCCTACGAGCAGTACTTC. Translated: CASSLGQALSYEQYF.

This clonotype was detected many times. The rearrangement links TRBV4-3 to TRBJ2-4; the D is unclear. The CDR3 sequence is 17 residues long. Germline V gene sequence: CDR1 LGHNA, CDR2 YSLEER. The V end was cut by 0 bases, the J end by 0 bases, with 12 bases between. CDR3 DNA: TGCGCCAGCAGCCAAGATCAGGCGGTGTTAGCCAAAAACATTCAGTACTTC. Protein product: CASSQDQAVLAKNIQYF.

This clonotype was seen a few times. This chain connects TRBV29-1 to TRBJ2-1, with TRBD1 matching 7 bases. The J segment lost 5 bases and the V segment lost 3 bases, leaving 7 bases of the junction unmatched. Germline CDR1 reads SQVTM; CDR2 reads ANQGSEA. This CDR3 contains 14 residues. In DNA form, the CDR3 reads TGCAGCGTTGAGCATGGACAGGTACACAATGAGCAGTTCTTC. Translating gives CSVEHGQVHNEQFF.

As concerns this clonotype: The junction departs from the called germline gene at one end, perhaps through a read error. The CDR3 nucleotides are TGTGCCAGCAGCTTCGCTTCCTACAATGAGCGGTTCTTC. Protein product: CASSFASYNERFF. The gene calls are TRBV3-1 and TRBJ2-1; no clear D gene. Germline V gives CDR1 LGHDT, CDR2 YNNKEL (reference sequence). This CDR3 has 13 residues.

This clonotype has more than one count but fewer than ten. The V call is TRBV6-1, the J call TRBJ1-1; D remains ambiguous. Germline assignment: CDR1 MNHNS and CDR2 SASEGT. V shed 6 bases and J shed 1 base, with 15 bases lying between them. The CDR3 contains 15 residues. The CDR3 spells CASSQTSARNTEAFF. As DNA, the CDR3 is TGTGCCAGCAGCCAAACGTCCGCGAGGAACACTGAAGCTTTCTTT.

This clonotype turned up a few times. This chain joins TRBV12-3 or TRBV12-4 and TRBJ2-1, with TRBD2 identical over 10 bases. The V gene end was trimmed by 6 bases and the J gene end by 4 bases; junction bases not matched to a gene: 9. The CDR3 sequence is 16 residues long. CDR3 sequence reads: CASSSPLAGGYNEQFF. For the CDR3, the DNA is TGTGCCAGCAGCTCCCCCTTAGCGGGAGGTTACAATGAGCAGTTCTTC.

This clonotype turned up a few times. The chain uses TRBV29-1 and TRBJ1-2; TRBD1 agrees at 7 bases. The J segment lost 1 base and the V segment lost 5 bases, leaving 4 bases of the junction unmatched. The CDR3 is 13 amino acids. Germline CDR1 SQVTM, CDR2 ANQGSEA. CDR3 sequence: CSVWTGLNYGYTF. In nucleotides, the CDR3 is TGCAGCGTTTGGACAGGACTTAACTATGGCTACACCTTC.

V is TRBV20-1 and J is TRBJ1-4; no definite D call. The CDR3 length is 14 residues. Deletions cut 6 bases from V and 7 bases from J, with 18 bases between. Germline CDR1 is DFQATT and CDR2 is SNEGSKA (reference sequence). The CDR3 loop reads CSAAPGTYVEKLFF. The CDR3 DNA sequence: TGCAGTGCCGCGCCGGGTACCTATGTTGAAAAACTGTTTTTT.

The CDR3: CASSPRLGQPQHF. The DNA of the CDR3 is TGTGCCAGCAGTCCAAGACTGGGACAGCCCCAGCATTTT. The chain combines TRBV3-1 with TRBJ1-5, with D unclear. V was shortened by 6 bases and J by 7 bases, with 13 bases between the two germline ends. Per germline, CDR1 LGHDT and CDR2 YNNKEL (reference sequence). The CDR3 covers 13 residues.

This clonotype occurred a few times. The V and J genes are TRBV5-1 and TRBJ2-5; 7 bases map to TRBD2. J lost 2 bases, V lost 7 bases, and 17 bases had no gene match. This CDR3 spans 17 amino acids. CDR1 is SGHRS, CDR2 YFSETQ, per germline. The DNA for the CDR3 is TGCGCCAGCGCGCCTTTGGGATTAGCGGGCGTACAAGAGACCCAGTACTTC. This sequence encodes CASAPLGLAGVQETQYF.

In its sample, this clonotype was seen many times. The chain has TRBV20-1 and TRBJ2-1, with 7 bases that match TRBD1. The CDR3 consists of 16 residues. CDR1 is DFQATT, CDR2 SNEGSKA, per germline (reference sequence). The ends lost 0 bases at V and 2 bases at J; junction bases unmatched: 7. The chain's CDR3 is CSARDSRQGTYNEQFF. The DNA for the CDR3 is TGCAGTGCTAGAGATTCGAGACAGGGAACCTACAATGAGCAGTTCTTC.

The V and J genes are TRBV7-2 and TRBJ2-7; D call uncertain. Trimming pared 10 bases from V and 4 bases from J, leaving 11 bases between. The CDR3 is 11 amino acids. The V gene's germline CDR1 is SGHTA and CDR2 FQGNSA. The CDR3 nucleotides read TGTGCCATCCTAATCGGTTACGAGCAGTACTTC. It specifies CAILIGYEQYF.

This clonotype was recorded a few times. The chain combines TRBV7-9 with TRBJ2-1; D call uncertain. Germline CDR1 is SEHNR and CDR2 is FQNEAQ (reference sequence). The V end lost 3 bases, the J end lost 8 bases, and 8 bases lay between the germline ends. This CDR3 region has 12 residues. The CDR3 loop is CASSFGVHEQFF. CDR3 in DNA: TGTGCCAGCAGCTTTGGAGTTCATGAGCAGTTCTTC.

The sample holds many counts of this clonotype. The gene calls are TRBV12-3 or TRBV12-4 and TRBJ2-3, with 10 bases lining up with TRBD2. V was pared by 5 bases and J by 1 base, with 6 bases of the junction left unmatched. CDR3 length: 16 residues. This CDR3 reads CASSRILAGGTDTQYF. The CDR3 nucleotides read TGTGCCAGCAGTCGAATCCTAGCGGGGGGCACAGATACGCAGTATTTT.

This clonotype was seen a few times. V is TRBV5-1 and J is TRBJ1-2; no clear D gene. Per germline, CDR1 SGHRS and CDR2 YFSETQ. The V end was cut by 4 bases, the J end by 4 bases, with 17 bases between. CDR3 length equals 15 residues. CDR3 amino acids: CASSRTYSGSYGYTF. The CDR3 nucleotides are TGCGCCAGCAGCCGTACCTATTCCGGGAGCTATGGCTACACCTTC.